The 9 T cell receptor beta chains given below trace back to one sample, sequenced in a study of cytomegalovirus exposure and HLA in healthy donors. PCR amplification relied on 60 Vbeta primers (plus 13 Jbeta primers). The table came from immunoSEQ multiplex PCR; TCRdb's copy has only in-frame clones and leaves some out. The data contain about 250,000 clones, around 80% of them singletons. The material sequenced was PBMCs. The receptors here all came from a boy aged 5-17 years in good health and CMV-seronegative.

The chain carries TRBV7-2 and TRBJ2-1; the D gene is possibly TRBD2 (5 bases). This CDR3 contains 14 residues. Germline-derived CDR1 and CDR2 are SGHTA and FQGNSA. The germline V and J ends were trimmed by 3 bases and 0 bases, with 6 bases remaining between them. CDR3 residues: CASSLGSSYNEQFF. The CDR3 bases are TGTGCCAGCAGCTTGGGGAGCTCCTACAATGAGCAGTTCTTC.

This clone was seen just once. V gene TRBV2 combines with J gene TRBJ1-1; 8 bases are a match to TRBD1. V lost 6 bases, J lost 5 bases, and 2 bases stayed unmatched. Germline V lookup: CDR1 SNHLY, CDR2 FYNNEI. The CDR3 sequence is 12 residues long. The CDR3 DNA sequence: TGTGCCAGCAGAGACAGGGGAACTGAAGCTTTCTTT. Translating gives CASRDRGTEAFF. The full variable domain, its missing parts supplied by reference TRBV2 and TRBJ1-1, is EPEVTQTPSHQVTQMGQEVILRCVPISNHLYFYWYRQILGQKVEFLVSFYNNEISEKSEIFDDQFSVERPDGSNFTLKIRSTKLEDSAMYFCASRDRGTEAFFGQGTRLTVV.

The genes are TRBV13 and TRBJ2-5, with 11 bases matching TRBD2. V shed 9 bases, J shed 5 bases, and the junction held 5 bases outside the gene matches. Germline CDR1 PRHDT, CDR2 FYEKMQ (reference sequence). The CDR3 runs 13 residues. The DNA for the CDR3 is TGTGCCAGGGCCGGGACTAGCGGTGAGACCCAGTACTTC. Translating it yields CARAGTSGETQYF.

The gene calls are TRBV6-5 and TRBJ1-1; 11 positions match TRBD1. V lost 7 bases to trimming and J lost 4 bases; unmatched junction nucleotides: 2. This CDR3 is built from 13 residues. The germline CDR1 and CDR2 sequences are MNHEY and SVGAGI. The CDR3 DNA sequence: TGTGCCAGCAAGGGACAGGGGGGCACTGAAGCTTTCTTT. Residues: CASKGQGGTEAFF.

The chain employs TRBV7-3 and TRBJ1-1; D may be TRBD1 (6 bases). V lost 5 bases and J 3 bases, leaving 13 bases between the germline ends. The CDR3 has 14 amino acids. Germline CDR1 is SGHTA and CDR2 is FQGTGA. The CDR3 reads CASSRGGGDTEAFF. The CDR3 bases are TGTGCCAGCAGCCGGGGCGGGGGCGACACTGAAGCTTTCTTT. The full variable domain, with the rest looked up from reference TRBV7-3 and TRBJ1-1, is GAGVSQTPSNKVTEKGKYVELRCDPISGHTALYWYRQSLGQGPEFLIYFQGTGAADDSGLPNDRFFAVRPEGSVSTLKIQRTERGDSAVYLCASSRGGGDTEAFFGQGTRLTVV.

Concerning this clone: The junction does not match germline at one end; this may be a read error. Different DNA sequences within this sample yield the same CDR3. The chain is built from TRBV5-1 and TRBJ1-4, with D perhaps matching TRBD1 (6 bases). This CDR3 spans 15 amino acids. Looked up from germline, CDR1 is SGHRS and CDR2 is YFSETQ. The CDR3: CASSLSGTTNEKLFF. The CDR3 DNA sequence: TGCGCCAGCAGCTTGTCCGGGACAACGAATGAAAAACTGTTTTTT.

This rearrangement joins TRBV6-6 to TRBJ1-1, with a weak D call TRBD1 (6 bases). The CDR3 has 14 residues. The V end was cut by 5 bases, the J end by 0 bases, with 10 bases between. The germline gives CDR1 MNHNY, CDR2 SVGAGI (reference sequence). In DNA form, the CDR3 reads TGTGCCAGCAGTATAACAGGGATGAACACTGAAGCTTTCTTT. This gives the protein CASSITGMNTEAFF.

The chain combines TRBV2 with TRBJ2-7, with 9 positions matching TRBD1. Germline-derived CDR1 and CDR2 are SNHLY and FYNNEI. The CDR3 consists of 14 residues. Unmatched junction bases numbered 8, after V lost 8 bases and J lost 3 bases. The CDR3 coding sequence is TGTGCCAGCGTCCTTGACAGGGGGGTCTACGAGCAGTACTTC. Its translation is CASVLDRGVYEQYF.

This sequence joins TRBV11-3 and TRBJ1-1; D might be TRBD1 (5 bases). V shed 5 bases and J shed 1 base, with 14 bases lying between them. This CDR3 comprises 15 residues. Germline assignment: CDR1 SGHNT and CDR2 YENEEA. CDR3 loop: CASSKQRGWNTEAFF. As DNA, the CDR3 is TGTGCCAGCAGCAAGCAGCGGGGGTGGAACACTGAAGCTTTCTTT.